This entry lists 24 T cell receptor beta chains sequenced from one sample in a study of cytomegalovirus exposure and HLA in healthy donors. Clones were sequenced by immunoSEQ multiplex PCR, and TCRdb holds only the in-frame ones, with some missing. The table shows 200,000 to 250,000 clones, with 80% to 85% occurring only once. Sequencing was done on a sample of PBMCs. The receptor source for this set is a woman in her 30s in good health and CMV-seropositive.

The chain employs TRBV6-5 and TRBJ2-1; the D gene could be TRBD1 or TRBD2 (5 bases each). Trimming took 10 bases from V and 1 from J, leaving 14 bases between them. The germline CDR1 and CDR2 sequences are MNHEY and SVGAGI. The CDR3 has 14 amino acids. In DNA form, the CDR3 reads TGTGCCACTGGACGGGGCACGTCCTACAATGAGCAGTTCTTC. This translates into CATGRGTSYNEQFF.

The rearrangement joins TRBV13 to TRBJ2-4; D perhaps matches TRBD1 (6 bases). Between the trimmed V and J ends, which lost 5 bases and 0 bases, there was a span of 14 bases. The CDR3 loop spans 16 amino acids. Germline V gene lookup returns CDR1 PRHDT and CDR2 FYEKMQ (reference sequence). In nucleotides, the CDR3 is TGTGCCAGCAGCCAAGGACAGAACCTAGCCAAAAACATTCAGTACTTC. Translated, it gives CASSQGQNLAKNIQYF.

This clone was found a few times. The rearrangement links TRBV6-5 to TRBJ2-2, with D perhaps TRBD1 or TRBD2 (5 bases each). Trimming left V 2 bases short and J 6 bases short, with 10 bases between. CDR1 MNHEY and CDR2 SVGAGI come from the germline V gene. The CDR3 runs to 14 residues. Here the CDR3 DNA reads TGTGCCAGCAGTTACGGGGGTAGCGCCGGGGAGCTGTTTTTT. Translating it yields CASSYGGSAGELFF.

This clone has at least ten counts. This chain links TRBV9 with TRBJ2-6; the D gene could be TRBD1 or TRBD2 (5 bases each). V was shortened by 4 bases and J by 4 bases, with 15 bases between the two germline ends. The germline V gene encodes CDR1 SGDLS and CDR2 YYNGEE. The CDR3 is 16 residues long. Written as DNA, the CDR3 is TGTGCCAGCAGCCCCGGGCCCCGGGGCGGGGCCAACGTCCTGACTTTC. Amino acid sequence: CASSPGPRGGANVLTF.

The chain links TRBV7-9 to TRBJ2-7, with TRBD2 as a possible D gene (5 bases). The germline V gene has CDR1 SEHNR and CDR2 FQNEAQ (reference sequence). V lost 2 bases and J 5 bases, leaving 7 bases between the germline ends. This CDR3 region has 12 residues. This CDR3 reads CASSLNGNEQYF. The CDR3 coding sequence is TGTGCCAGCAGCTTAAACGGGAACGAGCAGTACTTC.

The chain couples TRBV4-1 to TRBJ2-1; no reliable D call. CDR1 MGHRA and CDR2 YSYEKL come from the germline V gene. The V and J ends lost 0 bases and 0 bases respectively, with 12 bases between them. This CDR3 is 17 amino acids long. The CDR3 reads CASSQEPAPSSYNEQFF. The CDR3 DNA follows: TGCGCCAGCAGCCAAGAACCAGCCCCGAGCTCCTACAATGAGCAGTTCTTC.

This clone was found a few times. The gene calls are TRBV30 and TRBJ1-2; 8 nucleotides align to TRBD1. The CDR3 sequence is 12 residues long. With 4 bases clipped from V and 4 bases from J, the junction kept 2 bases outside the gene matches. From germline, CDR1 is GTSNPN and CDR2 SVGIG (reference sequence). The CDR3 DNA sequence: TGTGCCTGGACTGGGACAGGCTATGGCTACACCTTC. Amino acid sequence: CAWTGTGYGYTF.

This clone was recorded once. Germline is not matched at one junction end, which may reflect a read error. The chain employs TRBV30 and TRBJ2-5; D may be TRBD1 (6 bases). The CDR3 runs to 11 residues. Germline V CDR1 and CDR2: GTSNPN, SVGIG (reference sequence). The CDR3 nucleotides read TGTGCCTGGAGTACCTCCGTGGACAGCCACTTC. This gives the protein CAWSTSVDSHF. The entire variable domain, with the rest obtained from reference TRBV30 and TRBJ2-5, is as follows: SQTIHQWPATLVQPVGSPLSLECTVEGTSNPNLYWYRQAAGRGLQLLFYSVGIGQISSEVPQNLSASRPQDRQFILSSKKLLLSDSGFYLCAWSTSVDSHFGPGTRLLVL.

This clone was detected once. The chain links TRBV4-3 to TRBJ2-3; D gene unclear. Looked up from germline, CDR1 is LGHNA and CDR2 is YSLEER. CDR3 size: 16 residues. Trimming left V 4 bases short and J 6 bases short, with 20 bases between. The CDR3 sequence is CASSRTVASTLDTQYF. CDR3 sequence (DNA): TGCGCCAGCAGCCGGACCGTCGCCTCGACGTTGGATACGCAGTATTTT.

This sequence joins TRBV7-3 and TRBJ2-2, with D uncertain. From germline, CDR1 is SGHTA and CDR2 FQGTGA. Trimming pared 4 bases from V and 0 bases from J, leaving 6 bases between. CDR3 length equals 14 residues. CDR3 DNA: TGTGCCAGCAGCTCGGGTGCGAACACCGGGGAGCTGTTTTTT. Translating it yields CASSSGANTGELFF.

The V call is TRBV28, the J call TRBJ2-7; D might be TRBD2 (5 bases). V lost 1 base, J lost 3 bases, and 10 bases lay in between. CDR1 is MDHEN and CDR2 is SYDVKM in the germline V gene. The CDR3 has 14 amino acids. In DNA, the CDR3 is TGTGCCAGCAGTTTATCCTTCGGAGGCTACGAGCAGTACTTC. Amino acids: CASSLSFGGYEQYF. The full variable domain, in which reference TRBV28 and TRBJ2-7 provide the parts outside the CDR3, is DVKVTQSSRYLVKRTGEKVFLECVQDMDHENMFWYRQDPGLGLRLIYFSYDVKMKEKGDIPEGYSVSREKKERFSLILESASTNQTSMYLCASSLSFGGYEQYFGPGTRLTVT.

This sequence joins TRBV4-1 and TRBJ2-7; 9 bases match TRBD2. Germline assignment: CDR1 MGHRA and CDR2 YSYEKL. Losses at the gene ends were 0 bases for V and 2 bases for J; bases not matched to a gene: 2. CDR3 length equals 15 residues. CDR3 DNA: TGCGCCAGCAGCCAAGAGGCGGGAGGGACCTACGAGCAGTACTTC. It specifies CASSQEAGGTYEQYF.

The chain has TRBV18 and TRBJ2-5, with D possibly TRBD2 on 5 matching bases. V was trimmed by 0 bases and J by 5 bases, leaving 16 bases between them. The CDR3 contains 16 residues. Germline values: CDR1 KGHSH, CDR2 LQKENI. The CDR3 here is CASSPPSGGYEETQYF. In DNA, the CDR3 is TGTGCCAGCTCACCACCGAGTGGCGGGTATGAGGAGACCCAGTACTTC.

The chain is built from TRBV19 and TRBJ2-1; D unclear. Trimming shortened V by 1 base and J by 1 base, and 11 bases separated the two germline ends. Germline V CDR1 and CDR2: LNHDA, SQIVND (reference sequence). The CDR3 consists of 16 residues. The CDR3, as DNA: TGTGCCAGTAGTATAGGCGAAGCGTTTTCCTACAATGAGCAGTTCTTC. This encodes CASSIGEAFSYNEQFF. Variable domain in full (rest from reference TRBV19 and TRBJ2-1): DGGITQSPKYLFRKEGQNVTLSCEQNLNHDAMYWYRQDPGQGLRLIYYSQIVNDFQKGDIAEGYSVSREKKESFPLTVTSAQKNPTAFYLCASSIGEAFSYNEQFFGPGTRLTVL.

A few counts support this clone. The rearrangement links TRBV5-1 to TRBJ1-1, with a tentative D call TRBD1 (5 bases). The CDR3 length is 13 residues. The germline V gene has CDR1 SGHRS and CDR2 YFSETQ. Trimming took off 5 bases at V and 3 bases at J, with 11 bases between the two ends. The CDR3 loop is CASSPEGDTEAFF. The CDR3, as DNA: TGCGCCAGCAGTCCCGAAGGGGACACTGAAGCTTTCTTT.

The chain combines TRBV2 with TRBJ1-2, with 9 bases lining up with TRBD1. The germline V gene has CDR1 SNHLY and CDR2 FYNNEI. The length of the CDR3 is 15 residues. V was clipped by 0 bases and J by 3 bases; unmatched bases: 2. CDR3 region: CASSEAGQGYYGYTF. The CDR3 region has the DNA TGTGCCAGCAGTGAAGCGGGACAGGGTTACTATGGCTACACCTTC.

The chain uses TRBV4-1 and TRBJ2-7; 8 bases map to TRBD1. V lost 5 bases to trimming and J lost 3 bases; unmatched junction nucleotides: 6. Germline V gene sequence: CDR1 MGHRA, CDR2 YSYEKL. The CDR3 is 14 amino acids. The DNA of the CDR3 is TGCGCCAGCAGCAAGTGGACAGGGCTCTACGAGCAGTACTTC. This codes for CASSKWTGLYEQYF.

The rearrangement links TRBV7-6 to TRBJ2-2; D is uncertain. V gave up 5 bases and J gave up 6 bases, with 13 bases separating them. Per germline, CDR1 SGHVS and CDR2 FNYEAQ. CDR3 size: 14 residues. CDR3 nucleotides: TGTGCCAGCAGCCTCAAGGACGCCGCCGGGGAGCTGTTTTTT. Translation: CASSLKDAAGELFF.

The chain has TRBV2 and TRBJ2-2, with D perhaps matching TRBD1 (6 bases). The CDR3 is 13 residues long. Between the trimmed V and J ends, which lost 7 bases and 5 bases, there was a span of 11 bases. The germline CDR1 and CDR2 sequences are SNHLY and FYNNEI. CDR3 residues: CASIRQETGELFF. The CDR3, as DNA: TGTGCCAGCATCCGACAGGAAACCGGGGAGCTGTTTTTT.

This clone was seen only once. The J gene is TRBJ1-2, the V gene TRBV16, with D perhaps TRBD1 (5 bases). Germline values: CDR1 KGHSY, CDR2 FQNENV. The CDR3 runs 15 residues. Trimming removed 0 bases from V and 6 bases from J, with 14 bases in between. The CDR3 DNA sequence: TGTGCCAGCAGCCAATCGGGGGTGATTGCGGATGGCTACACCTTC. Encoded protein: CASSQSGVIADGYTF.

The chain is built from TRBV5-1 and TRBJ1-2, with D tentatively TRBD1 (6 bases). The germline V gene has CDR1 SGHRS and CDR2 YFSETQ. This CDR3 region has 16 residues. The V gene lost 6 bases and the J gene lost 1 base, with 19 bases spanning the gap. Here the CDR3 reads CASTVTPGGSNYGYTF. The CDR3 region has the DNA TGCGCCAGCACCGTGACCCCGGGGGGCAGTAACTATGGCTACACCTTC.

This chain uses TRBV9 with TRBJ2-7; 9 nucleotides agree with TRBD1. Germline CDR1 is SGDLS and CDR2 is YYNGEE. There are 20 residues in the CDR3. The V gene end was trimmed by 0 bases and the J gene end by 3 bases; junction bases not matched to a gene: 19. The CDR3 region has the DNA TGTGCCAGCAGCGTAGATATTTCGTGGGGACAGGGTGAGGGGAACTACGAGCAGTACTTC. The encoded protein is CASSVDISWGQGEGNYEQYF.

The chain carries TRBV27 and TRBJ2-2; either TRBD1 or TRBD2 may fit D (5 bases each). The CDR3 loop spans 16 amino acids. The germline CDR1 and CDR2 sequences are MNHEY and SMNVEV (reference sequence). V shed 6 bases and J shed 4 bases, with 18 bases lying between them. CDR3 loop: CASRTLGALGTGELFF. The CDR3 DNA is TGTGCCAGCAGGACGCTCGGGGCGTTGGGCACCGGGGAGCTGTTTTTT.

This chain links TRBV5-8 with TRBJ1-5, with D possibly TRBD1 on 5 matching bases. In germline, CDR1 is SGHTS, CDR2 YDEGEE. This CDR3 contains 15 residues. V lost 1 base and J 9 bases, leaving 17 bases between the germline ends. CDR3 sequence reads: CASSLKGTVLWPQHF. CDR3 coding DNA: TGTGCCAGCAGCTTGAAGGGGACGGTCCTCTGGCCCCAGCATTTT.